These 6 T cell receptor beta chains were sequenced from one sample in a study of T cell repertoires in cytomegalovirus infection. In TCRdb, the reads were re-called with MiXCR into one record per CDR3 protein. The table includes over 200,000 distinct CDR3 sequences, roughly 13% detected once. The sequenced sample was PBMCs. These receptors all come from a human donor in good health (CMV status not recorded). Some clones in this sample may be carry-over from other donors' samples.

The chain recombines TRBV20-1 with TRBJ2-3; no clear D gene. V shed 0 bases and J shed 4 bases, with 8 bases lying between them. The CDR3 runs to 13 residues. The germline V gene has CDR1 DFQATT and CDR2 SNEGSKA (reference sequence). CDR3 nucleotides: TGCAGTGCTAGAGATTCTAGTTCAGATACGCAGTATTTT. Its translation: CSARDSSSDTQYF.

The CDR3 loop is CASRTGGQFGELFF. The CDR3 DNA reads TGTGCCAGCAGGACAGGGGGTCAGTTCGGGGAGCTGTTTTTT. V gene TRBV6-2 or TRBV6-3 combines with J gene TRBJ2-2; TRBD1 matches 9 bases. The CDR3 is 14 residues long. Germline assignment: CDR1 MNHEY and CDR2 SVGEGT. J lost 7 bases, V lost 6 bases, and 6 bases had no gene match.

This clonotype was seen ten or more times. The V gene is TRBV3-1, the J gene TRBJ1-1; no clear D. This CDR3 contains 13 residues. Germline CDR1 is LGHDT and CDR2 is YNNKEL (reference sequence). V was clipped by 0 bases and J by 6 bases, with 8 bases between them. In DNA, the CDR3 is TGTGCCAGCAGCCAAGAACTCTTCGCTGAAGCTTTCTTT. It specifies CASSQELFAEAFF.

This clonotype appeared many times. Here the CDR3 reads CASSLQGQGEGTEAFF. CDR3 DNA sequence: TGTGCCAGCAGCTTACAGGGACAGGGTGAGGGCACTGAAGCTTTCTTT. V gene TRBV7-9 combines with J gene TRBJ1-1; TRBD1 aligns across 9 bases. V trimming: 2 bases; J trimming: 4 bases; junction bases outside the gene matches: 8. Looked up from germline, CDR1 is SEHNR and CDR2 is FQNEAQ (reference sequence). The CDR3 is 16 amino acids.

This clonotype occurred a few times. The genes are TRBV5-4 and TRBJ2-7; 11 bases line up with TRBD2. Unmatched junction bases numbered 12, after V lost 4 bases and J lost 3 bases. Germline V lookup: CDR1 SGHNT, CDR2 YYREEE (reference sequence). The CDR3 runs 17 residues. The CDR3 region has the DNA TGTGCCAGCAGCCGGGGACTAGCGGAGTGGGAAGTCTACGAGCAGTACTTC. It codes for CASSRGLAEWEVYEQYF.

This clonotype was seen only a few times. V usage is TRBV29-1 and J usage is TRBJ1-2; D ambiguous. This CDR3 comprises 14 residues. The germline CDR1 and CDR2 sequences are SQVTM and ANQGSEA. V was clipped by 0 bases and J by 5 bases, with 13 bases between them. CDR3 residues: CSVEEDPGTYGYTF. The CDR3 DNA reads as TGCAGCGTTGAAGAAGACCCGGGAACTTATGGCTACACCTTC.